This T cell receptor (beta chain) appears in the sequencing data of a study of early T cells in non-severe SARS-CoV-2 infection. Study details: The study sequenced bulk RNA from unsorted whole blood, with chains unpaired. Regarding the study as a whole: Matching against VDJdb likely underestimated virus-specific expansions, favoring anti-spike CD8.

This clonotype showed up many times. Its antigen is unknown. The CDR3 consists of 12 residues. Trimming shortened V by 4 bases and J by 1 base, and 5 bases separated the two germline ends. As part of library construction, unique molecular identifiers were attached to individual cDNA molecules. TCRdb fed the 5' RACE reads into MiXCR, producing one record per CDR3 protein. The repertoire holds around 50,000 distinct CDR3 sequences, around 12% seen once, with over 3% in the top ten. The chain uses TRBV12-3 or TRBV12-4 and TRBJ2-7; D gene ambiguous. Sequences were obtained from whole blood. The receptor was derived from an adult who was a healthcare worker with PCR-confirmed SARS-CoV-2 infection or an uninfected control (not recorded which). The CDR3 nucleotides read TGTGCCAGCAGTTCCGTGTCCTACGAGCAGTACTTC. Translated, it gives CASSSVSYEQYF.